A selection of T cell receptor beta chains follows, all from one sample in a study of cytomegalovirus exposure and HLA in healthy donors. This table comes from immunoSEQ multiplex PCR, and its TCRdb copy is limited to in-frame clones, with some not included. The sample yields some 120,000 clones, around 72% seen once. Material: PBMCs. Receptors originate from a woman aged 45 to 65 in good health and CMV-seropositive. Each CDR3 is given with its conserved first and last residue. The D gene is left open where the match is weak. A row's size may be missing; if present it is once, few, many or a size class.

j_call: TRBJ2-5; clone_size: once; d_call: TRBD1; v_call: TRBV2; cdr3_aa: CASSMQGALKETQYF; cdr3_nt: TGTGCCAGTTCTATGCAGGGGGCTTTGAAAGAGACCCAGTACTTC
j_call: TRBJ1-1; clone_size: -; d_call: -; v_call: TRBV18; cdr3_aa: CASSAFEIRGYTEAFF; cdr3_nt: TGTGCCAGCTCGGCTTTTGAGATCCGAGGGTACACTGAAGCTTTCTTT
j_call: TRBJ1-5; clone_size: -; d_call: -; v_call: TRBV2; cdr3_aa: CASRGDYSNQPQHF; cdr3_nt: TGTGCCAGCAGAGGGGACTATAGCAATCAGCCCCAGCATTTT
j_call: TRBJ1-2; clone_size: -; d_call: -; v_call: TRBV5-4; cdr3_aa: CASSLDRLQGYTF; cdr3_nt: TGTGCCAGCAGCTTGGATCGCCTCCAGGGCTACACCTTC
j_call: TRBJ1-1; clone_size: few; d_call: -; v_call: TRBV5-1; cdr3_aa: CASSLAPNTEAFF; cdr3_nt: TGCGCCAGCAGCTTGGCTCCGAACACTGAAGCTTTCTTT
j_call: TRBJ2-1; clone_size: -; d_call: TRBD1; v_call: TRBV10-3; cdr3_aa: CAISDGLGTGDSEQFF; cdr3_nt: TGTGCCATCAGTGACGGTTTGGGGACAGGGGATAGTGAGCAGTTCTTC
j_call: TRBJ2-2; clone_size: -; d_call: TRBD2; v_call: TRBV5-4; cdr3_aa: CASSLGREGEAGELFF; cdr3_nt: TGTGCCAGCAGCTTGGGGCGGGAGGGTGAGGCCGGGGAGCTGTTTTTT
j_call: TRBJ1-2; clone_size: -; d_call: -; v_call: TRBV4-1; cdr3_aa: CASSSRQEPGYGYTF; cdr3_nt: TGCGCCAGCAGCTCCCGACAGGAGCCGGGCTATGGCTACACCTTC
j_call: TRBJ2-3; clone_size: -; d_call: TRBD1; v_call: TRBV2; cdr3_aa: CASSQQGQALTDTQYF; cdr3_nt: TGTGCCAGCAGCCAGCAGGGACAGGCTTTAACAGATACGCAGTATTTT
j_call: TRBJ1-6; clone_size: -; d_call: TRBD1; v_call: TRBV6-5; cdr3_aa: CASSFLDRTSPLHF; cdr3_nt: TGTGCCAGCAGTTTCCTGGACAGGACTTCACCCCTCCACTTT
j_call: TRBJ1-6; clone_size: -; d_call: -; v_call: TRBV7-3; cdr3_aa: CASSPQQGFNSPLHF; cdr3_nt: TGTGCCAGCAGCCCCCAACAGGGATTTAATTCACCCCTCCACTTT
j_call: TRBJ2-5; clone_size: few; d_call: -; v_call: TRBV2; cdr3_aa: CASKGSLAQETQYF; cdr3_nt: TGTGCCAGCAAGGGGTCGCTAGCGCAAGAGACCCAGTACTTC
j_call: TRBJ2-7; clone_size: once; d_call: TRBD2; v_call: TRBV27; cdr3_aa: CASSLSRLAGVYEQYF; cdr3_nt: TGTGCCAGCAGTTTATCGAGGCTAGCGGGAGTCTACGAGCAGTACTTC
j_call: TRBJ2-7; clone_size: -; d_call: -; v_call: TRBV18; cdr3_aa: CASSPQSRQAHSYEQYF; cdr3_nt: TGTGCCAGCTCACCACAAAGTAGGCAGGCCCACTCCTACGAGCAGTACTTC
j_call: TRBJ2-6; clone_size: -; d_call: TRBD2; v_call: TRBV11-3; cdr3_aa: CASSPGGGVFGANVLTF; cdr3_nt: TGTGCCAGCAGCCCCGGCGGGGGGGTTTTTGGGGCCAACGTCCTGACTTTC
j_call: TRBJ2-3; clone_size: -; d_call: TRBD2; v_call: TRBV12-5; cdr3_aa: CASGLGILAGGDTDTQYF; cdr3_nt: TGTGCTAGTGGTTTGGGAATACTAGCGGGGGGTGACACAGATACGCAGTATTTT
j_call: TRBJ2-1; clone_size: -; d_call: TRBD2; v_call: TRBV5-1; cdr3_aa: CASSLAGTSRLNEQFF; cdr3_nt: TGCGCCAGCAGCCTAGCCGGGACTAGCCGTCTCAATGAGCAGTTCTTC
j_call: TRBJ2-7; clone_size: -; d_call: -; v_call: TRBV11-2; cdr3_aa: CASSLDQQEAYEQYF; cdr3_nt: TGTGCCAGCAGCTTAGATCAACAGGAAGCCTACGAGCAGTACTTC
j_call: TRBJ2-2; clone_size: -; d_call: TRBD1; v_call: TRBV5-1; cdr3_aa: CASSLRTGSVGELFF; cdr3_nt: TGCGCCAGCAGCTTGCGGACAGGGAGTGTCGGGGAGCTGTTTTTT
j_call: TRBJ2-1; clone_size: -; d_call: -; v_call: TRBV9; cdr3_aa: CASSVVGLGGFDEQFF; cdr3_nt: TGTGCCAGCAGCGTAGTGGGTCTAGGTGGCTTCGATGAGCAGTTCTTC
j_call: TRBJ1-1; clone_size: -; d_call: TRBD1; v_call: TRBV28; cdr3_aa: CASSLGRGFTEAFF; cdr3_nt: TGTGCCAGCAGTTTAGGCAGGGGGTTCACTGAAGCTTTCTTT
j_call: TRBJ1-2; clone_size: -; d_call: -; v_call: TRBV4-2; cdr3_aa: CASSRTGSINYGYTF; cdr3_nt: TGTGCCAGCAGCCGCACAGGGAGTATAAACTATGGCTACACCTTC
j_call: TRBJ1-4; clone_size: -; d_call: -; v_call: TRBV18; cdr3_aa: CASSPPAGAGEKLFF; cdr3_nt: TGTGCCAGCTCACCACCTGCAGGGGCGGGTGAAAAACTGTTTTTT
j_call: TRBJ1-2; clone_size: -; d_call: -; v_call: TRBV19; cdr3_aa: CASTLMGGGRGYTF; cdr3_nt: TGTGCCAGTACCCTAATGGGCGGGGGGCGAGGCTACACCTTC
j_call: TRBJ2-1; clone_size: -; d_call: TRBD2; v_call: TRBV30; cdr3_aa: CAWAGVERAYNEQFF; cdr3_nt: TGTGCCTGGGCGGGGGTGGAGCGGGCCTACAATGAGCAGTTCTTC
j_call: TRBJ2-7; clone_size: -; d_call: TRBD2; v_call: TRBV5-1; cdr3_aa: CASSPSGSSLYEQYF; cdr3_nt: TGCGCCAGCAGCCCTAGCGGGAGCTCCCTCTACGAGCAGTACTTC
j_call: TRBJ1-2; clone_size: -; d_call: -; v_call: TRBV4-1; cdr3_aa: CASSQVEYGYTF; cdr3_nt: TGCGCCAGCAGCCAGGTAGAATATGGCTACACCTTC
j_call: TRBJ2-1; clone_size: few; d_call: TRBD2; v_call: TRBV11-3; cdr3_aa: CASSRTSGGFYNEQFF; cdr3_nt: TGTGCCAGCAGCCGGACTAGCGGGGGGTTCTACAATGAGCAGTTCTTC
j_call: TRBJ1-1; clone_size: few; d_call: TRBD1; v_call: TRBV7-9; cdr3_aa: CASSSDRDGGEAFF; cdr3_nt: TGTGCCAGCAGCTCGGACAGGGATGGAGGTGAAGCTTTCTTT
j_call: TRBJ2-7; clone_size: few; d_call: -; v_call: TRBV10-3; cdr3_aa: CAPQGTRYEQYF; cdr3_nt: TGTGCCCCGCAGGGAACCCGCTACGAGCAGTACTTC
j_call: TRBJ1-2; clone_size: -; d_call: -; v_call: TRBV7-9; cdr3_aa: CASSLNNPNYGYTF; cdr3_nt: TGTGCCAGCAGCTTAAACAACCCTAACTATGGCTACACCTTC
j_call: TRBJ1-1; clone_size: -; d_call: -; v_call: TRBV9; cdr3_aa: CASSVGVRRTEAFF; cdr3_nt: TGTGCCAGCAGCGTCGGGGTAAGGAGAACTGAAGCTTTCTTT
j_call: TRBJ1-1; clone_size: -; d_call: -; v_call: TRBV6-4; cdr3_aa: CASSADGAVNTEAFF; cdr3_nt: TGTGCCAGCAGCGCAGACGGAGCGGTGAACACTGAAGCTTTCTTT
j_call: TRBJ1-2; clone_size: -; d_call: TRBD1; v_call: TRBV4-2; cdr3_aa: CASSQTGTGGRYGYTF; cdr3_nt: TGTGCCAGCAGCCAAACAGGGACAGGGGGACGCTATGGCTACACCTTC
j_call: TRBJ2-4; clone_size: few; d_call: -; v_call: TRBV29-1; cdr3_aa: CSVGGRTNNKAKNIQYF; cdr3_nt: TGCAGCGTTGGCGGTCGCACCAATAACAAGGCCAAAAACATTCAGTACTTC
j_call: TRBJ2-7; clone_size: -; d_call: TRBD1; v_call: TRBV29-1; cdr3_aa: CSVEGMDRGDYEQYF; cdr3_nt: TGCAGCGTTGAAGGGATGGACAGGGGGGATTACGAGCAGTACTTC
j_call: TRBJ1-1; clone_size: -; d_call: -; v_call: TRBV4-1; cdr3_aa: CASSQASYTEAFF; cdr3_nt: TGCGCCAGCAGCCAAGCGTCGTACACTGAAGCTTTCTTT
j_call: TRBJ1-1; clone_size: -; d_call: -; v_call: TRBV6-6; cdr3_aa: CASSYRQGYTEAFF; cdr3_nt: TGTGCCAGCAGTTACAGGCAGGGATACACTGAAGCTTTCTTT
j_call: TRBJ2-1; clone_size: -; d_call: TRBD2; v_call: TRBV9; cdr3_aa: CASSVGLAGEAQFF; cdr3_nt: TGTGCCAGCAGCGTCGGACTAGCGGGAGAGGCGCAGTTCTTC
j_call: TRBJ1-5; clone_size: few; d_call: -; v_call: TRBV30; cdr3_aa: CACNTRGDQPQHF; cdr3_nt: TGTGCCTGTAATACCCGGGGGGATCAGCCCCAGCATTTT
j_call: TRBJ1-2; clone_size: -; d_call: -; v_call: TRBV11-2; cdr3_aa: CASSFDSYGYTF; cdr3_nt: TGTGCCAGCAGCTTCGACAGTTATGGCTACACCTTC
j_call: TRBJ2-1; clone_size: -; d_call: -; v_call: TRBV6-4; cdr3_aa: CASSEYHRDPNEQFF; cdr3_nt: TGTGCCAGCAGTGAGTACCACAGGGACCCCAATGAGCAGTTCTTC
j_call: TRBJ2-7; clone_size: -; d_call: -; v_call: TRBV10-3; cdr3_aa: CAAQGLHEQYF; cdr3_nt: TGTGCCGCCCAGGGGCTCCACGAGCAGTACTTC
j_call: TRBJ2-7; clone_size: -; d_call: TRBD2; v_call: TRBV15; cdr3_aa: CATSRGLADSYEQYF; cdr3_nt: TGTGCCACCAGCAGAGGACTAGCGGACTCCTACGAGCAGTACTTC
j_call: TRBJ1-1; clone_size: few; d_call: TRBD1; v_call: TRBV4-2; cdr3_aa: CASGQGENTEAFF; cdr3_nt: TGTGCCAGCGGACAGGGGGAGAACACTGAAGCTTTCTTT
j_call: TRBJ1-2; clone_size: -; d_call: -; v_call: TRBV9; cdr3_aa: CASSVAVNYGYTF; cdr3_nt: TGTGCCAGCAGCGTAGCTGTAAACTATGGCTACACCTTC
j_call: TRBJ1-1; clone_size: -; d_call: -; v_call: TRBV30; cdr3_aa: CAWSPAAGPTNTEAFF; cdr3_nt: TGTGCCTGGAGCCCGGCGGCAGGGCCCACGAACACTGAAGCTTTCTTT
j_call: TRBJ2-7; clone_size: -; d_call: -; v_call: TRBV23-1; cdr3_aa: CASSQSNSLYEQYF; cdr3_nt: TGCGCCAGCAGTCAATCAAACAGCCTCTACGAGCAGTACTTC
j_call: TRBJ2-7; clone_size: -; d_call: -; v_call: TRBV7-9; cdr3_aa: CSSSWGYYSYEQYF; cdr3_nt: TGTTCCAGCAGCTGGGGCTACTACTCCTACGAGCAGTACTTC
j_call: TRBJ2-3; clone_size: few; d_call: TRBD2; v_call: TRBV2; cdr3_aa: CASTGTSGNTQYF; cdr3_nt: TGTGCCAGTACCGGGACTAGCGGCAATACGCAGTATTTT
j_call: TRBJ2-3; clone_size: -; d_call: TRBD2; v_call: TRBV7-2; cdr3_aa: CASSPGLGLAGGTDTQYF; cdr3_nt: TGTGCCAGCAGCCCCGGGCTTGGACTAGCGGGAGGCACAGATACGCAGTATTTT
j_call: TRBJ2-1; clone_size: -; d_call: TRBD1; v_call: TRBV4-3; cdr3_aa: CASSHRGGQGINEQFF; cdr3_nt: TGCGCCAGCAGCCACCGCGGGGGACAGGGGATCAATGAGCAGTTCTTC
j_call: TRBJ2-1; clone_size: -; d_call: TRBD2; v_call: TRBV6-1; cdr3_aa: CASSEALGTSAYNEQFF; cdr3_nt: TGTGCCAGCAGTGAAGCGCTTGGGACTAGCGCCTACAATGAGCAGTTCTTC
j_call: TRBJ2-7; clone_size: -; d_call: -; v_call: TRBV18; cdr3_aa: CASSPQGVSPYEQYF; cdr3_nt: TGTGCCAGCTCACCACAGGGAGTATCTCCCTACGAGCAGTACTTC
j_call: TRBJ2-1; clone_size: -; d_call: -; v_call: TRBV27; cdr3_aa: CASSLSTTGLSEQFF; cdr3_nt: TGTGCCAGCAGTTTATCGACTACAGGGTTGAGTGAGCAGTTCTTC
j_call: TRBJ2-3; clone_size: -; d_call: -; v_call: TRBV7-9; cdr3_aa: CASSFGQTDTQYF; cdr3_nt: TGTGCCAGCAGCTTCGGACAGACAGATACGCAGTATTTT
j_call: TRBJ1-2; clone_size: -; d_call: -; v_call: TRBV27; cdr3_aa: CASKGAANYGYTF; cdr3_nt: TGTGCCAGCAAAGGGGCGGCTAACTATGGCTACACCTTC
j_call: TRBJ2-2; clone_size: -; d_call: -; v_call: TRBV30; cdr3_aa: CAWATGDSNTGELFF; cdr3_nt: TGTGCCTGGGCCACAGGGGACTCGAACACCGGGGAGCTGTTTTTT
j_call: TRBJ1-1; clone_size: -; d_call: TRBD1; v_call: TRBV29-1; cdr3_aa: CSTTGGSTEAFF; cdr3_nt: TGCAGCACTACAGGGGGTAGCACTGAAGCTTTCTTT